This T cell receptor beta chain was sequenced in a study of response to subunit inactivated influenza vaccine. A single record per CDR3 protein comes from TCRdb applying MiXCR to the RT-PCR reads. The profile covers about 540,000 distinct CDR3 sequences, with under 25% appearing a single time and about 2.8% taken by the ten largest. This clonotype has only a few counts. The target antigen is unknown. This CDR3 region has 15 residues. Between the trimmed V and J ends, which lost 0 bases and 5 bases, there was a span of 10 bases. Germline CDR1 and CDR2: LNHNV and YYDKDF (reference sequence). General study results and limits: That few new T cells are recruited by each seasonal influenza vaccination was the authors' suggestion.

These data also featured in a second study, about T cells expressing NK-cell markers. Per that paper: 5'RACE template switching built TCR beta cDNA with unique molecular identifiers. Sorted CD3+CD56+NKG2C+, CD3+CD56+NKG2C- and CD3+CD56-NKG2C+ T cells provided the TCR beta repertoires.

The source was CD4+ T cells sorted from PBMCs, collected approximately 13 days after vaccination. The J gene is TRBJ2-2, the V gene TRBV15, with D unresolved. The sequence was collected from a man in his fifties who received an inactivated influenza vaccine. Here the CDR3 reads CATSRDPPGTGELFF. CDR3 bases: TGTGCCACCAGCAGAGATCCTCCCGGGACCGGGGAGCTGTTTTTT. The full variable domain, rest sourced from reference TRBV15 and TRBJ2-2, is DAMVIQNPRYQVTQFGKPVTLSCSQTLNHNVMYWYQQKSSQAPKLLFHYYDKDFNNEADTPDNFQSRRPNTSFCFLDIRSPGLGDTAMYLCATSRDPPGTGELFFGEGSRLTVL.